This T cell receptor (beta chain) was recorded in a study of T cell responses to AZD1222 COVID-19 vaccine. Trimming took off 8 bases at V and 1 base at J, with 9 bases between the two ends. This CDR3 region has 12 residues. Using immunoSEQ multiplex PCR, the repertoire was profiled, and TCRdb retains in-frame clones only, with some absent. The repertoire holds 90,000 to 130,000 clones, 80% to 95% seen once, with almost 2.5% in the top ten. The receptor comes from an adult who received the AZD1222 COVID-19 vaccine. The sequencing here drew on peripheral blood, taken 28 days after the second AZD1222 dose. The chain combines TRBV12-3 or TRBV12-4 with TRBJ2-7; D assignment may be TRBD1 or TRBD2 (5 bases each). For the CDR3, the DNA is TGTGCCAGCGGGGGTACGTCCTACGAGCAGTACTTC. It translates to CASGGTSYEQYF.